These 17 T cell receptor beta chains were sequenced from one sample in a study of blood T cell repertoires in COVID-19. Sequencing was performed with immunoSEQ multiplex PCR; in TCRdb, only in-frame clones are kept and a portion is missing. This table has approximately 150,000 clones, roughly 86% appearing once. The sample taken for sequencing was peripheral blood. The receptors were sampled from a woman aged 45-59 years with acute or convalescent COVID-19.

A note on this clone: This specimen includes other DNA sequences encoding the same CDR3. Here the CDR3 reads CASSVTGNTEAFF. In DNA, the CDR3 is TGTGCCAGCAGCGTAACAGGGAACACTGAAGCTTTCTTT. The chain links TRBV9 to TRBJ1-1, with D tentatively TRBD1 (5 bases). The CDR3 sequence is 13 residues long. V was shortened by 1 base and J by 1 base, with 5 bases between the two germline ends. Germline lookup yields CDR1 SGDLS and CDR2 YYNGEE.

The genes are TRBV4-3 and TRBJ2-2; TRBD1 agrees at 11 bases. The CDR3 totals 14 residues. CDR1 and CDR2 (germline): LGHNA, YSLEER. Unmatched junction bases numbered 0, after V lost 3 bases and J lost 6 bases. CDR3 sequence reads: CASSQDRGPGELFF. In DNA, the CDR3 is TGCGCCAGCAGCCAGGACAGGGGGCCCGGGGAGCTGTTTTTT.

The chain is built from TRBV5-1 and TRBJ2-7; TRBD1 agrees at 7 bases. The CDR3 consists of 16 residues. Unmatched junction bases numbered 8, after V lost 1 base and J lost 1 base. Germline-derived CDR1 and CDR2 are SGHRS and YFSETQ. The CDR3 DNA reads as TGCGCCAGCAGCTTGTCCCCCGGGACAGCTTCCTACGAGCAGTACTTC. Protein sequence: CASSLSPGTASYEQYF.

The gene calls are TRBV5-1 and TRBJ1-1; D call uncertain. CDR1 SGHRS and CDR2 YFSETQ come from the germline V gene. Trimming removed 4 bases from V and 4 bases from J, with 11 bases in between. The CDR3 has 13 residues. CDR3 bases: TGCGCCAGCAGCCCGGGAGGGTCCACTGAAGCTTTCTTT. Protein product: CASSPGGSTEAFF.

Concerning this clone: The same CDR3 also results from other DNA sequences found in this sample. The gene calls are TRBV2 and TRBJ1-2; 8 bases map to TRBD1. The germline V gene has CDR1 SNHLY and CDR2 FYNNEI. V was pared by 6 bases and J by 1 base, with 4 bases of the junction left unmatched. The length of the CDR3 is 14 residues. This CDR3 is CASSGQGGNYGYTF. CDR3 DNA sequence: TGTGCCAGCAGCGGACAGGGAGGTAACTATGGCTACACCTTC.

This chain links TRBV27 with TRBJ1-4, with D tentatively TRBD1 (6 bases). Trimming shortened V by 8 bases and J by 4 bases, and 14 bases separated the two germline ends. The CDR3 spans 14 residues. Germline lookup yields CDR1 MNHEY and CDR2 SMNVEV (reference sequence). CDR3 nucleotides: TGTGCCAGCTCTTCCGGACAGATTAATGAAAAACTGTTTTTT. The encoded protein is CASSSGQINEKLFF.

The CDR3 DNA follows: TGTGCCACCAGCAGAAGGACAGGGGGCGTGGATACGCAGTATTTT. Encoded protein: CATSRRTGGVDTQYF. V gene TRBV15 combines with J gene TRBJ2-3, with 11 bases matching TRBD1. The germline V gene encodes CDR1 LNHNV and CDR2 YYDKDF (reference sequence). Trimming at V came to 2 bases and at J to 6 bases, leaving 4 bases not matched to a gene. The length of the CDR3 is 15 residues.

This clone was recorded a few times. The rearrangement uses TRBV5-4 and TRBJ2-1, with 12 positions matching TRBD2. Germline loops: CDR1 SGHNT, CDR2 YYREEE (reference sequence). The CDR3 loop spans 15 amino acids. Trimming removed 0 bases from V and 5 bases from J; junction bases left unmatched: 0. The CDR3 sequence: CASSLASGGDNEQFF. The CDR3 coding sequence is TGTGCCAGCAGCTTGGCTAGCGGGGGGGACAATGAGCAGTTCTTC.

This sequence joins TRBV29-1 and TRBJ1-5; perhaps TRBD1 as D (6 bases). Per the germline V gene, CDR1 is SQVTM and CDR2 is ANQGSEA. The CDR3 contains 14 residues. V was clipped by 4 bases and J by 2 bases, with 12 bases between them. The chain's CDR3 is CSVGVGGGNQPQHF. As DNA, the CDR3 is TGCAGCGTTGGGGTAGGGGGTGGCAATCAGCCCCAGCATTTT.

Here the CDR3 DNA reads TGTGCCAGTAGTATAGCAGGGAATAATCAGCCCCAGCATTTT. This encodes CASSIAGNNQPQHF. The chain combines TRBV19 with TRBJ1-5; weak D call: TRBD1 (5 bases). The germline V gene encodes CDR1 LNHDA and CDR2 SQIVND (reference sequence). Trimming stripped 1 base from V and 4 bases from J, with 8 bases between. CDR3 size: 14 residues.

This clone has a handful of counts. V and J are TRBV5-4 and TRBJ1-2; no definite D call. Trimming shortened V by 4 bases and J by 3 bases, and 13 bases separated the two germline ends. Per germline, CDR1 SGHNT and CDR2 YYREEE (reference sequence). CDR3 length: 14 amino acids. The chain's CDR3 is CASSLPGWDYGYTF. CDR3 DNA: TGTGCCAGCAGCCTCCCGGGGTGGGACTATGGCTACACCTTC.

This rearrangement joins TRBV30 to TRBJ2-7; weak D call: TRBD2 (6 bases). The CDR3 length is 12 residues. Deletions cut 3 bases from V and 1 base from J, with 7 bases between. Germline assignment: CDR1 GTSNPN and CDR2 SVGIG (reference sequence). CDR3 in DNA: TGTGCCTGGAGCGGGACTTCCTACGAGCAGTACTTC. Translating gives CAWSGTSYEQYF.

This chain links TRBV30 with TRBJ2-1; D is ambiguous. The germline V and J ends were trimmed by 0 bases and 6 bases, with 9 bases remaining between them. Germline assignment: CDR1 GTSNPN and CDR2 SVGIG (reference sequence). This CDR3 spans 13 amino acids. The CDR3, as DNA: TGTGCCTGGAGTGTTCGAGCAGGCAATGAGCAGTTCTTC. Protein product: CAWSVRAGNEQFF.

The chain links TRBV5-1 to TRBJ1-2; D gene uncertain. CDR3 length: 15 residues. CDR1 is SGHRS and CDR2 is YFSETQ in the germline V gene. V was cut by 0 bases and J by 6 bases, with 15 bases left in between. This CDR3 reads CASSLEAGPVNGYTF. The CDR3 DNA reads TGCGCCAGCAGCTTGGAGGCGGGCCCGGTTAATGGCTACACCTTC.

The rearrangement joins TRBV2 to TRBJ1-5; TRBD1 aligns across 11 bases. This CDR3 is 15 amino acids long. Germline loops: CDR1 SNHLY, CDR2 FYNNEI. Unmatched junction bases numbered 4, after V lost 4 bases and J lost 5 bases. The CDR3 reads CASSGGTGGYQPQHF. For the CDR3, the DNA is TGTGCCAGCAGTGGAGGGACAGGGGGATATCAGCCCCAGCATTTT.

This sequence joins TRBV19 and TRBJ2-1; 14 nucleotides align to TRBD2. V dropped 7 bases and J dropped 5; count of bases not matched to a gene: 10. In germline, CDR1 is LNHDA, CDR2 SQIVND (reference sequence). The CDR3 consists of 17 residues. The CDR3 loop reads CASNVPGLAGEDNEQFF. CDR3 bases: TGTGCCAGTAATGTCCCGGGACTAGCGGGAGAAGACAATGAGCAGTTCTTC.

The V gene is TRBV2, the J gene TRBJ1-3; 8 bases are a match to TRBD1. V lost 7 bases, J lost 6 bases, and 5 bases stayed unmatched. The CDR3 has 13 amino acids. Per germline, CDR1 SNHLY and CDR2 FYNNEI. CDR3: CASTRGPENTIYF. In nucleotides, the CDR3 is TGTGCCAGCACCAGGGGGCCCGAAAACACCATATATTTT.